These T cell receptor beta chains were read from a single sample in a study of T cells in Graves' hyperthyroidism and ophthalmopathy. MiXCR was run by TCRdb on the multiplex PCR reads, yielding one entry per CDR3 protein. The sample lists 480,000 or so distinct CDR3 sequences, about 45% occurring once. Material: peripheral blood or thyroid tissue (not recorded which). The receptors come from an adult woman with Graves' disease, either hyperthyroidism or ophthalmopathy (not recorded which). CDR3s include the opening cysteine and the closing phenylalanine or tryptophan. The D gene is left open where the match is weak. Part of the rows lack a size; the others show once, few, many or a class for expanded clones.

J gene	clone size	D gene	V gene	CDR3 DNA	CDR3 protein
TRBJ1-6	once	TRBD1	TRBV25-1	TGTGCCAGCAGTGCTAGTTCCGGACAGGGCAATTCACCCCTCCACTTT	CASSASSGQGNSPLHF
TRBJ1-1	-	-	TRBV7-2	TGTGCCAGCAGTTCCGTTGGACCTGAAGCTTTCTTT	CASSSVGPEAFF
TRBJ2-7	many	TRBD1	TRBV20-1	TGCAGTGCCTACGACAGGGTCGAGCAGTACTTC	CSAYDRVEQYF
TRBJ1-2	many	-	TRBV20-1	TGCAGTGCTAGAAACAGGGATTGGTATGGCTACACCTTC	CSARNRDWYGYTF
TRBJ2-7	few	TRBD1	TRBV2	TGTGCCAGCAGTGTCCCGGGACAGGGGCTTCCCTCCTACGAGCAGTACTTC	CASSVPGQGLPSYEQYF
TRBJ2-7	once	-	TRBV20-1	TGCAGTGCTAGAGGAAGGACAGTTACCTACGAGCAGTACTTC	CSARGRTVTYEQYF
TRBJ1-4	-	-	TRBV2	TGTGCCTCTGGGACTAATGAAAAACTGTTTTTT	CASGTNEKLFF
TRBJ2-7	few	TRBD1	TRBV6-1	TGTGCCAGCAGTCCGAATGCGGATTGGACAGGTTTTTCCTACGAGCAGTACTTC	CASSPNADWTGFSYEQYF
TRBJ1-1	once	-	TRBV28	TGTGCCAGCAATTACGACAGAAACACTGAAGCTTTCTTT	CASNYDRNTEAFF
TRBJ1-3	-	-	TRBV7-2	TGTGCCAGCAGCTTAGATCGGACTCTCTCTGGAAACACCATATATTTT	CASSLDRTLSGNTIYF
TRBJ1-4	-	-	TRBV20-1	TGCAGTGCTAGAGAGGCAGGGAAAAAGTTTTTT	CSAREAGKKFF
TRBJ2-2	-	TRBD2	TRBV4-1	TGCGCCAGCAGCCAAGATTCGACTAGCGGGAACCCCCTGAGGACCGGGGAGCTGTTTTTT	CASSQDSTSGNPLRTGELFF
TRBJ2-5	-	-	TRBV29-1	TGCAGCGTTGAGGACCAAGAGACCCAGTACTTC	CSVEDQETQYF
TRBJ2-2	many	TRBD2	TRBV5-5	TGTGCCAGCAGCTCGTTCGGGACTAGCGGTACCGGGGAGCTGTTTTTT	CASSSFGTSGTGELFF
TRBJ2-7	-	-	TRBV11-2	TGTGCCAGCAGCTCCCGGGAGACCCACGAGCAGTACTTC	CASSSRETHEQYF
TRBJ2-7	-	-	TRBV2	TGTGCCAGCAGTGATTTACCAGCGCAGATCTCCTACGAGCAGTACTTC	CASSDLPAQISYEQYF